One sample yielded the 27 T cell receptor beta chains listed below, sequenced in a study of immune heterogeneity within non-small cell lung tumors (dated by TCRdb to the late 2010s). The instrument was a HiSeq X Ten. The TCR beta CDR3 region was amplified with a multiplex PCR system whose first round ran for about 9 cycles using 32 V-gene forward primers and 13 J-gene reverse primers. The public reads were quality trimmed at Q25 with fastp and then assembled into clones with MiXCR by TCRdb, keeping productive beta chains. Rows with one shared CDR3 protein collapse into an entry with the most common genes and DNA. The sample includes a few thousand distinct CDR3 sequences, with 55% observed a single time. The top ten clonotypes cover roughly 12% of the sample. For the TCR template, genomic DNA was extracted from bulk tumor tissue, and roughly 580 ng of gDNA was amplified for each sample. During surgery, multiple biopsies were taken from each primary tumor and placed as far apart as possible within the tumor mass. The study cohort was described as untreated, and patients were newly diagnosed NSCLC cases undergoing curative surgery.

Sequenced: lung tumor tissue. The receptors here all came from a man between 60 and 75 years old with non-small cell lung cancer.

V and J are TRBV29-1 and TRBJ2-1; 7 nucleotides align to TRBD2. Germline CDR1 reads SQVTM; CDR2 reads ANQGSEA. The CDR3 length is 14 residues. Trimming took 3 bases from V and 2 from J; bases not matched to a gene: 4. The CDR3 spells CSVDKAGTYNEQFF. The CDR3 DNA is TGCAGCGTTGACAAAGCGGGAACCTACAATGAGCAGTTCTTC.

Only one count was recorded for this clonotype. The V and J genes are TRBV15 and TRBJ1-5; TRBD1 might be the D (5 bases). This CDR3 contains 16 residues. Germline V CDR1 and CDR2: LNHNV, YYDKDF (reference sequence). V gave up 1 base and J gave up 0 bases, with 10 bases separating them. This CDR3 reads CATSRGFDSSNQPQHF. CDR3 nucleotide sequence: TGTGCCACCAGCAGAGGATTCGACAGTAGCAATCAGCCCCAGCATTTT.

J is TRBJ1-4 and V is TRBV3-1, with D uncertain. Germline CDR1 is LGHDT and CDR2 is YNNKEL (reference sequence). The germline V and J ends were trimmed by 2 bases and 8 bases, with 9 bases remaining between them. The CDR3 runs 13 residues. The CDR3, as DNA: TGTGCCAGCAGCCAAACCCGAGGGGAAAAACTGTTTTTT. It codes for CASSQTRGEKLFF. Using reference TRBV3-1 and TRBJ1-4 for the parts outside the CDR3, the full variable domain is DTAVSQTPKYLVTQMGNDKSIKCEQNLGHDTMYWYKQDSKKFLKIMFSYNNKELIINETVPNRFSPKSPDKAHLNLHINSLELGDSAVYFCASSQTRGEKLFFGSGTQLSVL.

This chain links TRBV11-2 with TRBJ2-5; 13 positions agree with TRBD2. The trim removed 0 bases at V and 5 bases at J, leaving 6 bases unmatched. The CDR3 runs 17 residues. Germline values: CDR1 SGHAT, CDR2 FQNNGV. The CDR3 loop reads CASSLDRTSGRRETQYF. For the CDR3, the DNA is TGTGCCAGCAGCTTAGATAGGACTAGCGGGAGAAGGGAGACCCAGTACTTC. Using reference TRBV11-2 and TRBJ2-5 for the parts outside the CDR3, the full variable domain is EAGVAQSPRYKIIEKRQSVAFWCNPISGHATLYWYQQILGQGPKLLIQFQNNGVVDDSQLPKDRFSAERLKGVDSTLKIQPAKLEDSAVYLCASSLDRTSGRRETQYFGPGTRLLVL.

The V gene is TRBV12-3 or TRBV12-4, the J gene TRBJ2-1, with 11 bases identical to TRBD2. V trimming: 2 bases; J trimming: 2 bases; junction bases outside the gene matches: 11. The CDR3 is 19 residues long. For the CDR3, the DNA is TGTGCCAGCAGTTTAAGGTCCGGGACTAGCGGTTCGACCTACAATGAGCAGTTCTTC. It yields the protein CASSLRSGTSGSTYNEQFF.

This clonotype was picked up a small number of times. CDR3 loop: CASSTFRDRGSEQYF. In nucleotides, the CDR3 is TGTGCCAGCAGTACATTCCGGGACAGGGGTTCCGAGCAGTACTTC. The chain combines TRBV27 with TRBJ2-7; 10 bases are shared with TRBD1. Germline trimming cut 5 bases from V and 6 bases from J; bases unmatched to any gene: 10. Germline V gene data show CDR1 as MNHEY and CDR2 as SMNVEV (reference sequence). The CDR3 length is 15 residues.

CDR3 region: CASSQRLAITGELFF. CDR3 coding DNA: TGTGCCAGCAGCCAACGACTAGCTATCACCGGGGAGCTGTTTTTT. The rearrangement joins TRBV3-1 to TRBJ2-2, with 7 bases identical to TRBD2. CDR3 length: 15 residues. Germline assignment: CDR1 LGHDT and CDR2 YNNKEL (reference sequence). The trim removed 2 bases at V and 4 bases at J, leaving 4 bases unmatched.

CDR3 DNA sequence: TGCAGTGCTAGAGGGCAGGTTAATTCCTACAATGAGCAGTTCTTC. The encoded protein is CSARGQVNSYNEQFF. V usage is TRBV20-1 and J usage is TRBJ2-1; D unclear. The CDR3 runs to 15 residues. Germline V gene data show CDR1 as DFQATT and CDR2 as SNEGSKA (reference sequence). Trimming pared 1 base from V and 1 base from J, leaving 11 bases between.

This clonotype has only a few counts. This chain joins TRBV7-9 and TRBJ1-2; D is unclear. CDR3 size: 13 residues. Trimming removed 2 bases from V and 6 bases from J, with 10 bases in between. The V gene's germline CDR1 is SEHNR and CDR2 FQNEAQ (reference sequence). CDR3 DNA: TGTGCCAGCAGCTTACAAAATCGGGATGGCTACACCTTC. Translation: CASSLQNRDGYTF.

J is TRBJ2-7 and V is TRBV6-1, with TRBD1 as a possible D gene (6 bases). The CDR3 extends over 15 amino acids. The germline V gene encodes CDR1 MNHNS and CDR2 SASEGT. V shed 4 bases and J shed 7 bases, with 20 bases lying between them. The CDR3 protein is CASSGIRTDLGEQYF. CDR3 bases: TGTGCCAGCAGTGGCATACGGACAGATCTGGGAGAGCAGTACTTC.

This chain uses TRBV4-3 with TRBJ2-7; 11 bases map to TRBD2. Germline values: CDR1 LGHNA, CDR2 YSLEER. This CDR3 has 15 amino acids. The J segment lost 4 bases and the V segment lost 1 base, leaving 3 bases of the junction unmatched. The CDR3 nucleotides read TGCGCCAGCAGCCAAGCGACTAGCGGGATTTACGAGCAGTACTTC. Translation: CASSQATSGIYEQYF.

The rearrangement links TRBV7-3 to TRBJ2-1, with TRBD2 matching over 14 bases. Trimming cost V 5 bases and J 0 bases; bases outside gene matches: 6. The germline V gene has CDR1 SGHTA and CDR2 FQGTGA. The CDR3 has 18 amino acids. The DNA for the CDR3 is TGTGCCAGCAGCCCGCGGACTAGCGGGAGGAGCTCCTACAATGAGCAGTTCTTC. Its translation is CASSPRTSGRSSYNEQFF.

The chain employs TRBV2 and TRBJ1-2; D is ambiguous. The germline CDR1 and CDR2 sequences are SNHLY and FYNNEI. V gave up 11 bases and J gave up 0 bases, with 16 bases separating them. This CDR3 has 14 amino acids. In DNA, the CDR3 is TGTGCCTCAGCCCCGGACGGAGCTAACTATGGCTACACCTTC. Its translation: CASAPDGANYGYTF.

The chain has TRBV18 and TRBJ2-7; 8 bases agree with TRBD1. V lost 4 bases and J lost 5; bases outside the gene matches: 10. This CDR3 comprises 15 residues. Germline assignment: CDR1 KGHSH and CDR2 LQKENI. As DNA, the CDR3 is TGTGCCAGCTCACGGACAGGGATGATTCTTGACGAGCAGTACTTC. It encodes CASSRTGMILDEQYF. Drawing the rest from reference TRBV18 and TRBJ2-7, the complete variable domain is NAGVMQNPRHLVRRRGQEARLRCSPMKGHSHVYWYRQLPEEGLKFMVYLQKENIIDESGMPKERFSAEFPKEGPSILRIQQVVRGDSAAYFCASSRTGMILDEQYFGPGTRLTVT.

The gene calls are TRBV10-3 and TRBJ1-4, with D perhaps matching TRBD1 (6 bases). Deletions cut 6 bases from V and 7 bases from J, with 18 bases between. The germline V gene has CDR1 ENHRY and CDR2 SYGVKD. The CDR3 spans 15 residues. The chain's CDR3 is CAISDQPGVSEKLFF. The CDR3, as DNA: TGTGCCATCAGCGACCAACCAGGGGTCAGTGAAAAACTGTTTTTT.

The chain recombines TRBV5-1 with TRBJ2-3; unclear D gene. The CDR3 loop spans 13 amino acids. Per germline, CDR1 SGHRS and CDR2 YFSETQ. Trimming stripped 5 bases from V and 5 bases from J, with 12 bases between. As DNA, the CDR3 is TGCGCCAGCAGTCGGCGCTCCCAAGATACGCAGTATTTT. Translation gives CASSRRSQDTQYF.

The chain links TRBV3-1 to TRBJ1-5; D gene uncertain. Germline CDR1 LGHDT, CDR2 YNNKEL (reference sequence). The CDR3 is 15 amino acids. Trimming shortened V by 0 bases and J by 11 bases, and 17 bases separated the two germline ends. The CDR3 spells CASSQDLMAAAAQHF. CDR3 bases: TGTGCCAGCAGCCAAGATCTCATGGCAGCGGCAGCCCAGCATTTT.

This chain links TRBV7-8 with TRBJ2-7; a weak D match, TRBD1 (6 bases). Germline V lookup: CDR1 SGHVS, CDR2 FQNEAQ. The CDR3 has 13 amino acids. The V end lost 4 bases, the J end lost 5 bases, and 12 bases lay between the germline ends. This CDR3 is CASSSQAGDEQYF. The CDR3 region has the DNA TGTGCCAGCAGCTCCCAAGCAGGGGACGAGCAGTACTTC. The complete variable domain, with remaining parts taken from reference TRBV7-8 and TRBJ2-7, reads GAGVSQSPRYKVAKRGQDVALRCDPISGHVSLFWYQQALGQGPEFLTYFQNEAQLDKSGLPSDRFFAERPEGSVSTLKIQRTQQEDSAVYLCASSSQAGDEQYFGPGTRLTVT.

V and J are TRBV5-1 and TRBJ2-7; D may match TRBD1 or TRBD2 (5 bases each). The CDR3 sequence is 15 residues long. CDR1 is SGHRS, CDR2 YFSETQ, per germline. Trimming removed 4 bases at V and 6 bases at J, with 20 bases between. The CDR3 DNA reads as TGCGCCAGCAGCCGGTTGGGGGAAAGCCGGGGCGAGCAGTACTTC. This sequence encodes CASSRLGESRGEQYF. Complete variable domain (other parts from reference TRBV5-1 and TRBJ2-7): KAGVTQTPRYLIKTRGQQVTLSCSPISGHRSVSWYQQTPGQGLQFLFEYFSETQRNKGNFPGRFSGRQFSNSRSEMNVSTLELGDSALYLCASSRLGESRGEQYFGPGTRLTVT.

V is TRBV19 and J is TRBJ1-2, with a tentative D call TRBD1 (5 bases). Per the germline V gene, CDR1 is LNHDA and CDR2 is SQIVND (reference sequence). V was shortened by 2 bases and J by 5 bases, with 24 bases between the two germline ends. The CDR3 has 18 amino acids. The CDR3: CASSIFRAGDSYGYGYTF. The CDR3 bases are TGTGCCAGTAGTATATTTAGAGCCGGTGACAGCTATGGATATGGCTACACCTTC.

This chain joins TRBV6-2 or TRBV6-3 and TRBJ1-5; 11 bases match TRBD1. With V trimmed by 6 bases and J by 11 bases, 9 bases remained unmatched. Per the germline V gene, CDR1 is MNHEY and CDR2 is SVGEGT. The CDR3 has 14 amino acids. The CDR3 spells CASRASGQGVAQHF. CDR3 coding DNA: TGTGCCAGCAGAGCATCGGGACAGGGGGTGGCCCAGCATTTT.

The chain recombines TRBV20-1 with TRBJ1-2; a possible D gene is TRBD1 (5 bases). V gave up 7 bases and J gave up 5 bases, with 20 bases separating them. The CDR3 consists of 14 residues. Germline V gives CDR1 DFQATT, CDR2 SNEGSKA (reference sequence). The CDR3 reads CSVPLHFTGYGYTF. DNA of the CDR3: TGCAGTGTCCCCCTACATTTTACAGGATATGGCTACACCTTC.

The chain is built from TRBV24-1 and TRBJ2-3; D remains ambiguous. Germline V CDR1 and CDR2: KGHDR, SFDVKD. Trimming removed 3 bases from V and 5 bases from J, with 5 bases in between. The CDR3 is made up of 12 amino acids. The CDR3 sequence is CATSDVIDTQYF. CDR3 DNA: TGTGCCACCAGTGATGTTATAGATACGCAGTATTTT.

V gene TRBV20-1 combines with J gene TRBJ1-5; D is possibly TRBD1 (5 bases). This CDR3 comprises 13 residues. The V end was cut by 5 bases, the J end by 3 bases, with 11 bases between. CDR1 is DFQATT, CDR2 SNEGSKA, per germline (reference sequence). The CDR3 is CSASDSLNQPQHF. For the CDR3, the DNA is TGCAGTGCTTCCGACAGTCTCAATCAGCCCCAGCATTTT.

The chain couples TRBV24-1 to TRBJ2-7, with D unresolved. This CDR3 spans 14 amino acids. CDR1 KGHDR and CDR2 SFDVKD come from the germline V gene. V was shortened by 4 bases and J by 2 bases, with 11 bases between the two germline ends. CDR3 in amino acids: CATSDTRPPYEQYF. The DNA for the CDR3 is TGTGCCACCAGTGACACCCGGCCCCCCTACGAGCAGTACTTC.

The CDR3 spells CAISESGVIRTIYF. CDR3 DNA: TGTGCCATCAGTGAGTCTGGGGTGATTCGGACCATATATTTT. This rearrangement joins TRBV10-3 to TRBJ1-3; D gene unclear. V was shortened by 0 bases and J by 10 bases, with 13 bases between the two germline ends. The CDR3 is 14 residues long. Germline-derived CDR1 and CDR2 are ENHRY and SYGVKD.

This chain joins TRBV27 and TRBJ2-1, with TRBD2 matching over 10 bases. Germline-derived CDR1 and CDR2 are MNHEY and SMNVEV (reference sequence). The CDR3 loop spans 16 amino acids. The ends lost 5 bases at V and 8 bases at J; junction bases unmatched: 12. The CDR3 spells CASSRGASGGLYEQFF. DNA for the CDR3: TGTGCCAGCAGTCGCGGGGCTAGCGGGGGTTTGTATGAGCAGTTCTTC.